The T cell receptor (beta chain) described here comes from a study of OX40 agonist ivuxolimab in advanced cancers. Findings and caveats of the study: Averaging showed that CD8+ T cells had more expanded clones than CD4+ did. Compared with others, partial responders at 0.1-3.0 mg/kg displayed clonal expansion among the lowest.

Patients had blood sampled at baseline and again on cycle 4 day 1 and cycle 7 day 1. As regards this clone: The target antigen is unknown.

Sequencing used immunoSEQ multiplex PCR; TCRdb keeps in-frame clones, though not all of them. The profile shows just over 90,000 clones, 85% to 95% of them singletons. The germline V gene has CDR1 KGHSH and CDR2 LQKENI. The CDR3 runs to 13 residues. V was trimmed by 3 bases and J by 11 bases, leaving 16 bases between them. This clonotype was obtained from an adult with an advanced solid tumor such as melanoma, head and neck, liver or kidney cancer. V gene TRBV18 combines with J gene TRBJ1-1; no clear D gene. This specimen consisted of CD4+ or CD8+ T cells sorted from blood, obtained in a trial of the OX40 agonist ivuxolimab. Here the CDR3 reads CASSPGSVTGAFF. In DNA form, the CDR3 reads TGTGCCAGCTCACCGGGATCGGTCACGGGGGCTTTCTTT. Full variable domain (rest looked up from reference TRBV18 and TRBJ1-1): NAGVMQNPRHLVRRRGQEARLRCSPMKGHSHVYWYRQLPEEGLKFMVYLQKENIIDESGMPKERFSAEFPKEGPSILRIQQVVRGDSAAYFCASSPGSVTGAFFGQGTRLTVV.